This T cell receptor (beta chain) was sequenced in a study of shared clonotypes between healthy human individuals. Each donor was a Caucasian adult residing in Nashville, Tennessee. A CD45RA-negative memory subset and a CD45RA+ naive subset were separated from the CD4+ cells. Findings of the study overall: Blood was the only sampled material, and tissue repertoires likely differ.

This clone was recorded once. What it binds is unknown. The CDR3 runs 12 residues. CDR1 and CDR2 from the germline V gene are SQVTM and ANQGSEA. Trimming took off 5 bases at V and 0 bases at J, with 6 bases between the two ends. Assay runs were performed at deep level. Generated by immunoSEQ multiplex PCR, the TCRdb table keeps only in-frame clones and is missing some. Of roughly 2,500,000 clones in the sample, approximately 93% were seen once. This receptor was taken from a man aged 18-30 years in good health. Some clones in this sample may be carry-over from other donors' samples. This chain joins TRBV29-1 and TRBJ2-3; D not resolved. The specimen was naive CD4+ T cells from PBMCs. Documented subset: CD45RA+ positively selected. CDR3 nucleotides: TGCAGCGTTATTGGAAGCACAGATACGCAGTATTTT. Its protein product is CSVIGSTDTQYF.